A single T cell receptor (beta chain) is shown here with its context. As yet, its antigen is unknown. Read sequence stops 3 residues before the CDR3 end, and the germline J gene provides the missing end. The CDR3 sequence is 15 residues long. V dropped 5 bases and J dropped 0; count of bases not matched to a gene: 7. Germline V gene lookup returns CDR1 MNHEY and CDR2 SVGEGT. The data derive from a study of T cells in women clearing cervical HPV infection. Turning to the study itself: Women with histologically confirmed HPV16-related CIN3 or worse, 2 with invasive cancer, served as cases. HLA type could not be excluded as a confounder. Study-wide findings and caveats: CIN3+ cases had significantly higher TCR repertoire richness than controls, but evenness did not differ.

TCRdb's copy holds only in-frame clones and misses some; the assay was immunoSEQ multiplex PCR. Listed are 25,000 or so clones; over 8.5% falls within the top ten. The receptor was isolated from a woman between 18 and 70 years old with a cervical HPV16 infection that either progressed to CIN3+ or cleared (not recorded which). Sequencing was performed on blood buffy coat. J is TRBJ2-7 and V is TRBV6-2 or TRBV6-3; 7 bases agree with TRBD1. The chain's CDR3 is CASSETGSGSYEQYF. Partial CDR3 DNA: TGTGCCAGCAGTGAGACAGGGAGCGGCTCCTACGAG.